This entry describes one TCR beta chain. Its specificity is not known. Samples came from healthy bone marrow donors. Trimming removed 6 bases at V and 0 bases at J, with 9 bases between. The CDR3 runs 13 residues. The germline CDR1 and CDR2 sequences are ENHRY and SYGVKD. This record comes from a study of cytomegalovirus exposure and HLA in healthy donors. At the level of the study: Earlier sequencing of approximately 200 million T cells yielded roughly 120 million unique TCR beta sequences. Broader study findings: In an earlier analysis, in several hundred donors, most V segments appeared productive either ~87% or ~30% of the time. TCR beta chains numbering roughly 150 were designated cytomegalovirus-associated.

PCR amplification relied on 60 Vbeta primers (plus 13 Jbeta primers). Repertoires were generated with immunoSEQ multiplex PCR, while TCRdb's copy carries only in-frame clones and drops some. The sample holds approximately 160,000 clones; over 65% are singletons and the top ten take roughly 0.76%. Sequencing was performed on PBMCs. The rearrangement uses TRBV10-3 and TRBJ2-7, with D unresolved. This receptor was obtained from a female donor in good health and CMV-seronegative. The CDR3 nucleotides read TGTGCCATCAGGGGCCTGAGCTCCTACGAGCAGTACTTC. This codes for CAIRGLSSYEQYF.